Listed below are T cell receptor beta chains from one sample, sequenced in a study of blood T cell repertoires in COVID-19. TCRdb keeps only in-frame clones here, not all; method: immunoSEQ multiplex PCR. The sample comprises about 270,000 clones, approximately 89% of which are singletons, and 2.5% to 3% rests with the top ten. Material: PBMCs or T cells enriched from blood (not recorded which). These receptors were obtained from a man aged 40-50 years who had been exposed to COVID-19. Both conserved end residues are part of each CDR3. The D gene is left open where the match is weak. The listing skips clone size in some rows; elsewhere it reads once, few, many or a size class.

J: TRBJ2-5; size: NA; V: TRBV15; D: NA; CDR3: CATSSRLGVETQYF; DNA: TGTGCCACCAGCAGCCGACTCGGAGTAGAGACCCAGTACTTC
J: TRBJ2-5; size: NA; V: TRBV28; D: TRBD2; CDR3: CASSSRLAAQETQYF; DNA: TGTGCCAGCAGCTCAAGACTAGCGGCCCAAGAGACCCAGTACTTC
J: TRBJ1-5; size: NA; V: TRBV6-5; D: TRBD1; CDR3: CASSATGSSRQPQHF; DNA: TGTGCCAGCAGCGCGACAGGGTCATCACGTCAGCCCCAGCATTTT
J: TRBJ2-2; size: NA; V: TRBV4-3; D: TRBD2; CDR3: CASSGSLAGGTGELFF; DNA: TGCGCCAGCAGCGGGTCCCTAGCGGGAGGCACCGGGGAGCTGTTTTTT
J: TRBJ1-5; size: once; V: TRBV2; D: NA; CDR3: CASSEGRGVNQPQHF; DNA: TGTGCCAGCAGTGAAGGGAGAGGAGTAAATCAGCCCCAGCATTTT
J: TRBJ1-2; size: NA; V: TRBV28; D: NA; CDR3: CASSLASRDTPGYGYTF; DNA: TGTGCCAGCAGTTTGGCCTCCCGGGACACGCCTGGCTATGGCTACACCTTC
J: TRBJ2-7; size: once; V: TRBV4-1; D: NA; CDR3: CASSQDRLADEQYF; DNA: TGCGCCAGCAGCCAAGATCGCCTAGCTGATGAGCAGTACTTC
J: TRBJ1-6; size: NA; V: TRBV25-1; D: NA; CDR3: CASSDLSELAYNSPLHF; DNA: TGTGCCAGCAGTGATTTGTCAGAACTAGCCTATAATTCACCCCTCCACTTT
J: TRBJ2-5; size: NA; V: TRBV29-1; D: TRBD2; CDR3: CSVQAGVKTQYF; DNA: TGCAGCGTTCAAGCGGGAGTGAAGACCCAGTACTTC
J: TRBJ2-7; size: NA; V: TRBV13; D: TRBD2; CDR3: CASSSLRLAGAYEQYF; DNA: TGTGCCAGCAGCTCCCTTAGACTAGCGGGAGCCTACGAGCAGTACTTC
J: TRBJ1-2; size: NA; V: TRBV29-1; D: NA; CDR3: CSVDRDKKADYGYTF; DNA: TGCAGCGTTGACAGGGACAAAAAGGCTGACTATGGCTACACCTTC
J: TRBJ1-1; size: NA; V: TRBV11-2; D: NA; CDR3: CASSLGWGQNTEAFF; DNA: TGTGCCAGCAGCTTAGGGTGGGGGCAAAACACTGAAGCTTTCTTT
J: TRBJ2-4; size: NA; V: TRBV4-2; D: TRBD1; CDR3: CASSQDLGAQGDIQYF; DNA: TGTGCCAGCAGCCAAGATTTGGGGGCGCAGGGGGACATTCAGTACTTC
J: TRBJ2-5; size: NA; V: TRBV19; D: TRBD1; CDR3: CAEGQENILRGRNKTYF; DNA: TGTGCCGAGGGACAGGAAAATATTCTTAGGGGCCGGAACAAAACTTACTTC
J: TRBJ1-1; size: NA; V: TRBV6-5; D: TRBD1; CDR3: CASGTTTGLNTEAFF; DNA: TGTGCCAGCGGAACCACGACAGGGTTGAACACTGAAGCTTTCTTT
J: TRBJ1-1; size: NA; V: TRBV12-3/TRBV12-4; D: NA; CDR3: CASSGGTEAFF; DNA: TGTGCCAGCTCGGGAGGTACTGAAGCTTTCTTT